In this sample, the clone carrying this T cell receptor (beta chain) turned up many times. What it binds is not known. Study results and caveats: Tumor memory CD4+ T cell TCR gene usage clustered with blood and lymph node memory CD4+ cells and lymph node naive CD4+ cells. Larger-cohort validation covered only one TCR beta V-J rearrangement. Tumor Tregs overlapped most with tumor, then blood, naive CD4+ cells.

Treg sorting used a CD4+CD25+CD127-/low gate. Constant-region reverse primers amplified full-length variable regions, followed by semi-nested Nested Universal Primer A PCR. Via MiXCR, TCRdb re-called the 5' RACE reads, giving one row per CDR3 protein. This sample has about 42,000 distinct CDR3 sequences, with roughly 21% found just once. The V end lost 4 bases, the J end lost 1 base, and 5 bases lay between the germline ends. Germline V CDR1 and CDR2: SQVTM, ANQGSEA. The CDR3 loop spans 11 amino acids. Sequenced sample: Tregs sorted from blood. The V call is TRBV29-1, the J call TRBJ2-7; D call uncertain. This TCR was recovered from a female donor with breast cancer. The CDR3 bases are TGCAGCGTTGGTGGGTCCTACGAGCAGTACTTC. This codes for CSVGGSYEQYF.